This T cell receptor beta chain is drawn from a study of T cell responses to AZD1222 COVID-19 vaccine. The CDR3 is made up of 18 amino acids. Trimming cost V 2 bases and J 3 bases; bases outside gene matches: 5. CDR1 and CDR2 (germline): MNHEY, SVGEGT. Note on this clone: Its antigen is as yet unknown.

The study, taken as a whole, reports: Compared with day 0, the breadth and depth of the Spike-specific TCR repertoire rose significantly after two doses of AZD1222.

TCRdb's copy holds only in-frame clones and misses some; the assay was immunoSEQ multiplex PCR. Here the sample spans approximately 84,000 clones, about 83% being singletons. This receptor was obtained from an adult who received the AZD1222 COVID-19 vaccine. Sample: peripheral blood, taken 28 days after the second AZD1222 dose. The rearrangement links TRBV6-2 or TRBV6-3 to TRBJ2-3, with 16 bases lining up with TRBD2. The CDR3 sequence is CASSYPGLAGGPTDTQYF. For the CDR3, the DNA is TGTGCCAGCAGTTACCCGGGACTAGCGGGAGGGCCTACAGATACGCAGTATTTT.